Listed below are T cell receptor beta chains from one sample, sequenced in a study of blood T cell repertoires in COVID-19. The repertoire was sequenced with immunoSEQ multiplex PCR; TCRdb's copy has only in-frame clones and lacks some. The sample consists of fewer than 150,000 clones, more than 75% of them appearing once. The material sequenced was peripheral blood. Every receptor here comes from a woman aged 40-49 years with acute or convalescent COVID-19. CDR3s leave out the opening cysteine and the closing phenylalanine or tryptophan. The order of the fields is V gene, J gene, CDR3 protein.

>TRBV12-5|TRBJ2-6
ASGIRLAGANVLT
>TRBV5-1|TRBJ2-5
ASSLTGGGETQY
>TRBV27|TRBJ1-1
ASSLLQGQGGRNTEAF
>TRBV7-2|TRBJ1-5
ASSLDSGNQPQH
>TRBV19|TRBJ2-5
ASSRASGIQETQY
>TRBV7-2|TRBJ1-6
ASSLLTGNSPLH
>TRBV6-5|TRBJ1-1
ASSSTGWTEAF
>TRBV28|TRBJ2-7
ASSLNGGYEQY
>TRBV7-2|TRBJ2-1
ASSSGTGGHNEQF
>TRBV7-9|TRBJ2-1
ASSNPGQGGNEQF
>TRBV4-2|TRBJ2-7
ASSQDFPGVLTYEQY
>TRBV7-8|TRBJ2-3
ASSLGGRGGTDTQY
>TRBV7-2|TRBJ1-4
ASSLVGTGGEKLF
>TRBV7-2|TRBJ2-7
ASSPRDRVYEQY
>TRBV7-9|TRBJ2-5
ASSLGTSETQY
>TRBV11-1|TRBJ1-2
ASSLERGRSYGYT
>TRBV5-1|TRBJ2-3
ASSLGQGFTDTQY
>TRBV27|TRBJ2-7
ASSSPGTENEQY
>TRBV9|TRBJ2-1
ASSATSNSPYNEQF
>TRBV3-1/TRBV3-2|TRBJ2-1
ATASGSVEQF
>TRBV12-5|TRBJ2-1
ASGLVLGRNNEQF
>TRBV29-1|TRBJ1-4
SVGEGTTNEKLF
>TRBV3-1/TRBV3-2|TRBJ2-4
ASSQALTSSIQY
>TRBV18|TRBJ2-7
ASSPIWTSGGAEQY
>TRBV30|TRBJ1-6
AWGIGSYNSPLH
>TRBV29-1|TRBJ1-1
SVERNTEAF
>TRBV10-3|TRBJ1-6
AISETRGDNSPLH
>TRBV11-2|TRBJ1-3
ASSFSYLGNTIY
>TRBV7-9|TRBJ1-2
ASSLTGGYGYT
>TRBV6-2/TRBV6-3|TRBJ2-6
ASSYFTTRSSGANVLT
>TRBV30|TRBJ1-5
AWSGRGNQPQH
>TRBV9|TRBJ2-1
ASSLYGGTYNEQF
>TRBV5-6|TRBJ1-2
ASSTQGKRGYT
>TRBV9|TRBJ2-1
ASSVAGGRVNEQF
>TRBV5-6|TRBJ1-5
ASSLWTAYQPQH
>TRBV27|TRBJ1-6
ASSSSSYNSPLH
>TRBV4-3|TRBJ2-3
ASSQESLAGGDTQY
>TRBV9|TRBJ1-1
ASSVDRGKNTEAF
>TRBV4-3|TRBJ1-5
ASSQDLPQPQH
>TRBV14|TRBJ2-5
ASSQWTSGAAVTQY
>TRBV6-5|TRBJ2-7
ASNGGGEYEQY
>TRBV5-4|TRBJ2-7
ASSAAGTSGGAHEQY
>TRBV6-5|TRBJ2-5
ASSPGQGVQETQY
>TRBV5-1|TRBJ2-1
ASSLRSLNEQF
>TRBV5-1|TRBJ2-1
ASSWIQGDEQF
>TRBV5-1|TRBJ1-4
ASSAETGGKLF
>TRBV19|TRBJ1-1
ASSIAFFGTEAF
>TRBV11-3|TRBJ2-7
ASSSGQGYEQY
>TRBV12-3/TRBV12-4|TRBJ2-5
ASSFAGQETQY
>TRBV20-1|TRBJ1-2
SAYQGYGYT
>TRBV7-2|TRBJ2-1
ASSLDAGGPLYEQF
>TRBV13|TRBJ2-1
ASSLAVAGGEEQF
>TRBV10-3|TRBJ1-2
AIREEGEGGYT
>TRBV4-2|TRBJ1-6
ASSQGQSPPLH
>TRBV3-1/TRBV3-2|TRBJ1-1
ASSAGGGTEAF
>TRBV11-3|TRBJ2-7
ASSLGPGSYEQY
>TRBV11-3|TRBJ2-2
ASSPDTGRAGELF